The 18 T cell receptor beta chains given below trace back to one sample, sequenced in a study of cytomegalovirus exposure and HLA in healthy donors. The PCR contained 60 Vbeta and 13 Jbeta primers. Sequenced by immunoSEQ multiplex PCR; TCRdb stores in-frame clones only, minus some. The repertoire holds about 160,000 clones, approximately 74% seen once, with around 2.8% in the top ten. The sequenced sample consisted of PBMCs. Receptors originate from a woman younger than 45 in good health and CMV-seronegative.

The chain uses TRBV7-9 and TRBJ1-1; 9 nucleotides align to TRBD1. The germline V gene has CDR1 SEHNR and CDR2 FQNEAQ (reference sequence). CDR3 size: 14 residues. V lost 4 bases and J lost 5; bases outside the gene matches: 5. The CDR3, as DNA: TGTGCCAGCAGCTGGGGACAGGGAGAAACTGAAGCTTTCTTT. Translating gives CASSWGQGETEAFF.

In DNA form, the CDR3 reads TGTGCCAGCAGCTTCGACAGGGGGATCTACGGCTACACCTTC. It specifies CASSFDRGIYGYTF. This chain links TRBV7-9 with TRBJ1-2; 9 nucleotides align to TRBD1. Germline V gene sequence: CDR1 SEHNR, CDR2 FQNEAQ (reference sequence). Trimming took 3 bases from V and 8 from J; bases not matched to a gene: 7. The CDR3 totals 14 residues.

The rearrangement joins TRBV15 to TRBJ2-3; no reliable D call. The CDR3 totals 15 residues. Trimming left V 0 bases short and J 6 bases short, with 13 bases between. In germline, CDR1 is LNHNV, CDR2 YYDKDF (reference sequence). In nucleotides, the CDR3 is TGTGCCACCAGCAGAGATCTGATAGCTACGGATACGCAGTATTTT. Its translation: CATSRDLIATDTQYF.

The chain joins TRBV28 to TRBJ1-5; possible D gene TRBD1, 5 bases. Per the germline V gene, CDR1 is MDHEN and CDR2 is SYDVKM. With 7 bases removed from V and 0 bases from J, the gap between germline ends came to 13 bases. The CDR3 runs to 15 residues. The CDR3 here is CASTVVGDSNQPQHF. The CDR3 DNA follows: TGTGCCAGCACCGTAGTAGGGGATAGCAATCAGCCCCAGCATTTT. The variable domain in full, completed from reference TRBV28 and TRBJ1-5, reads DVKVTQSSRYLVKRTGEKVFLECVQDMDHENMFWYRQDPGLGLRLIYFSYDVKMKEKGDIPEGYSVSREKKERFSLILESASTNQTSMYLCASTVVGDSNQPQHFGDGTRLSIL.

The CDR3 sequence: CASSISGQYGYTF. For the CDR3, the DNA is TGTGCCAGTAGTATCTCGGGACAATATGGCTACACCTTC. The chain joins TRBV19 to TRBJ1-2; D may be TRBD1 (6 bases). The CDR3 sequence is 13 residues long. Germline V CDR1 and CDR2: LNHDA, SQIVND (reference sequence). V was cut by 3 bases and J by 5 bases, with 10 bases left in between. The full variable domain, its missing parts supplied by reference TRBV19 and TRBJ1-2, is DGGITQSPKYLFRKEGQNVTLSCEQNLNHDAMYWYRQDPGQGLRLIYYSQIVNDFQKGDIAEGYSVSREKKESFPLTVTSAQKNPTAFYLCASSISGQYGYTFGSGTRLTVV.

This clone was recorded a few times. The CDR3 here is CASGLDGQAQETQYF. CDR3 DNA sequence: TGTGCTAGTGGTTTGGACGGACAAGCGCAAGAGACCCAGTACTTC. The chain uses TRBV12-5 and TRBJ2-5; possibly TRBD1 for D (5 bases). CDR1 is LGHNT and CDR2 is FRNRAP in the germline V gene. V was cut by 1 base and J by 2 bases, with 11 bases left in between. The CDR3 consists of 15 residues.

The chain joins TRBV5-1 to TRBJ2-3; 7 bases map to TRBD2. V gave up 4 bases and J gave up 2 bases; unmatched junction bases: 10. The CDR3 has 16 amino acids. The germline V gene encodes CDR1 SGHRS and CDR2 YFSETQ. DNA for the CDR3: TGCGCCAGCAGCCCTCCAGCGGGGAGCCCCACAGATACGCAGTATTTT. Translation gives CASSPPAGSPTDTQYF.

This clone has only a few counts. The gene calls are TRBV2 and TRBJ2-1; D gene uncertain. The V end was cut by 5 bases, the J end by 13 bases, with 15 bases between. This CDR3 has 12 amino acids. Germline V gives CDR1 SNHLY, CDR2 FYNNEI. CDR3 amino acids: CASSWRGEPQFF. CDR3 nucleotide sequence: TGTGCCAGCAGTTGGAGAGGAGAACCCCAGTTCTTC.

The V and J genes are TRBV7-2 and TRBJ2-2; 10 positions match TRBD2. After removal of 5 bases from V and 0 bases from J, the junction contained 6 bases not matched to a gene. The CDR3 has 17 amino acids. Germline values: CDR1 SGHTA, CDR2 FQGNSA. DNA of the CDR3: TGTGCCAGCAGCGCAAGGACTAGCGGTGCGAACACCGGGGAGCTGTTTTTT. This codes for CASSARTSGANTGELFF.

The gene calls are TRBV5-1 and TRBJ1-5; 7 bases are shared with TRBD1. Trimming removed 5 bases from V and 0 bases from J; junction bases left unmatched: 5. Germline V gives CDR1 SGHRS, CDR2 YFSETQ. This CDR3 spans 15 amino acids. CDR3 amino acids: CASSRTGDSNQPQHF. The DNA for the CDR3 is TGCGCCAGCAGTCGGACAGGCGATAGCAATCAGCCCCAGCATTTT.

The chain uses TRBV28 and TRBJ2-7; maybe TRBD1 (6 bases). Trimming pared 7 bases from V and 4 bases from J, leaving 14 bases between. Germline CDR1 reads MDHEN; CDR2 reads SYDVKM. The CDR3 consists of 13 residues. The DNA of the CDR3 is TGTGCCAGCACTCTGGGGCAGGGGTACGAGCAGTACTTC. Translating gives CASTLGQGYEQYF.

The chain uses TRBV6-6 and TRBJ1-1, with D hard to call. The CDR3 consists of 14 residues. In germline, CDR1 is MNHNY, CDR2 SVGAGI (reference sequence). V lost 1 base and J 1 base, leaving 7 bases between the germline ends. The CDR3 region has the DNA TGTGCCAGCAGTTACTTGGGAGAGAACACTGAAGCTTTCTTT. It translates to CASSYLGENTEAFF.

The genes are TRBV6-5 and TRBJ2-7, with D possibly TRBD1 on 5 matching bases. Germline loops: CDR1 MNHEY, CDR2 SVGAGI. This CDR3 has 14 amino acids. The V end was cut by 6 bases, the J end by 2 bases, with 14 bases between. The CDR3 DNA follows: TGTGCCAGCAGGTCGACAGTCTTAGCCTACGAGCAGTACTTC. It codes for CASRSTVLAYEQYF.

The chain carries TRBV5-1 and TRBJ2-1; 10 positions agree with TRBD2. From germline, CDR1 is SGHRS and CDR2 YFSETQ. J was trimmed by 1 base and V by 4 bases; bases with no gene match: 5. CDR3 length: 16 residues. This CDR3 reads CASSPGLATSYNEQFF. The CDR3, as DNA: TGCGCCAGCAGCCCGGGACTAGCGACTTCCTACAATGAGCAGTTCTTC.

The chain recombines TRBV5-5 with TRBJ1-4; 7 nucleotides line up with TRBD1. V lost 4 bases and J lost 6; bases outside the gene matches: 6. CDR1 is SGHKS, CDR2 YYEKEE, per germline (reference sequence). This CDR3 has 14 amino acids. CDR3 sequence (DNA): TGTGCCAGCAGCCCGGACAGGAATTATGAAAAACTGTTTTTT. This sequence encodes CASSPDRNYEKLFF.

This clone occurred a few times. This chain links TRBV7-9 with TRBJ2-7, with 7 positions matching TRBD1. V lost 6 bases, J lost 0 bases, and 5 bases stayed unmatched. Germline V lookup: CDR1 SEHNR, CDR2 FQNEAQ (reference sequence). The CDR3 length is 14 residues. CDR3 nucleotides: TGTGCCAGCAGGTTACAGGGGAACTCCTACGAGCAGTACTTC. Translating it yields CASRLQGNSYEQYF.

The genes are TRBV28 and TRBJ2-5; 9 nucleotides line up with TRBD2. With V trimmed by 7 bases and J by 3 bases, 3 bases remained unmatched. The germline CDR1 and CDR2 sequences are MDHEN and SYDVKM. This CDR3 region has 13 residues. CDR3 coding DNA: TGTGCCAGCACCTTAGCGGGGGAAGAGACCCAGTACTTC. Translation: CASTLAGEETQYF.

This chain joins TRBV18 and TRBJ1-1; D gene unclear. Deletions cut 5 bases from V and 0 bases from J, with 10 bases between. The CDR3 has 14 amino acids. The germline gives CDR1 KGHSH, CDR2 LQKENI. The CDR3 protein is CASSGPQLNTEAFF. In DNA, the CDR3 is TGTGCCAGCTCAGGCCCCCAGTTGAACACTGAAGCTTTCTTT. Complete variable domain (other parts from reference TRBV18 and TRBJ1-1): NAGVMQNPRHLVRRRGQEARLRCSPMKGHSHVYWYRQLPEEGLKFMVYLQKENIIDESGMPKERFSAEFPKEGPSILRIQQVVRGDSAAYFCASSGPQLNTEAFFGQGTRLTVV.